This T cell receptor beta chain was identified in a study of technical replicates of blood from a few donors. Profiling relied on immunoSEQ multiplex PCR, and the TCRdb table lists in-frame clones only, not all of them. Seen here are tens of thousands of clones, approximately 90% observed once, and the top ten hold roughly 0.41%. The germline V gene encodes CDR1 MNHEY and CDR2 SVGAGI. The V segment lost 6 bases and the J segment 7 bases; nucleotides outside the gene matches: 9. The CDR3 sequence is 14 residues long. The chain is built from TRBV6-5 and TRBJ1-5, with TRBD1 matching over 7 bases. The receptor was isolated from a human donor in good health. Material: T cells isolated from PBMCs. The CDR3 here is CASSLGGEVQPQHF. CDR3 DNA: TGTGCCAGCAGCCTAGGGGGCGAAGTACAGCCCCAGCATTTT.